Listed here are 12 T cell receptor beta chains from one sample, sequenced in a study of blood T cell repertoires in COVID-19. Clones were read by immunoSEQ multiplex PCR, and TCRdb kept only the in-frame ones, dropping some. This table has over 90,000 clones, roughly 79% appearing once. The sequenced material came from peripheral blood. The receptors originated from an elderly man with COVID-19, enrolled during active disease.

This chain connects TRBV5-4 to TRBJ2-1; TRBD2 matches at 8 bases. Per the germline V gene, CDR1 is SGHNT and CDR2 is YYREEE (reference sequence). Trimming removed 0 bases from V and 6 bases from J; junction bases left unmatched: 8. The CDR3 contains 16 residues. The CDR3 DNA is TGTGCCAGCAGCTTGGATCCGGGACTAGAGGGCAATGAGCAGTTCTTC. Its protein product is CASSLDPGLEGNEQFF.

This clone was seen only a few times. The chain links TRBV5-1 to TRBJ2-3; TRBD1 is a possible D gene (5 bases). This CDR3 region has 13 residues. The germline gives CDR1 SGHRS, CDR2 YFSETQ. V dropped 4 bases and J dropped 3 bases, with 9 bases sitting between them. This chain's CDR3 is CASSGAGTDTQYF. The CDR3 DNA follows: TGCGCCAGCAGCGGGGCTGGTACAGATACGCAGTATTTT.

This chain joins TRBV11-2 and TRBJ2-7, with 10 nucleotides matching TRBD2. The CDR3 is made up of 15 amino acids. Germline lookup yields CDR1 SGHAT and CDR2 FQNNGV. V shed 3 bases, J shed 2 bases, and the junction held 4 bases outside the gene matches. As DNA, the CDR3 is TGTGCCAGCAGCTTCCCGCTAGCGGGGGCCTACGAGCAGTACTTC. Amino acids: CASSFPLAGAYEQYF.

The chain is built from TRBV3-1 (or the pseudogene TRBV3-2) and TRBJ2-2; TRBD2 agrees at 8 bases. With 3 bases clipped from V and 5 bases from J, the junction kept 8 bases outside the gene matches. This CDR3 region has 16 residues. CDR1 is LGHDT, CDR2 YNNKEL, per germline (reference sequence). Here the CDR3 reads CASSHRTSSGTGELFF. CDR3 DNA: TGTGCCAGCAGCCATAGGACTAGCTCAGGTACCGGGGAGCTGTTTTTT.

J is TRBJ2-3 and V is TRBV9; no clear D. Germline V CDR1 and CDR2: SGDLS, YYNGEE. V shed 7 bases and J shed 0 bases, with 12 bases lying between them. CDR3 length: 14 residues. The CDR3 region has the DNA TGTGCCAGCGCCCTAGGCGGAAGCACAGATACGCAGTATTTT. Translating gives CASALGGSTDTQYF.

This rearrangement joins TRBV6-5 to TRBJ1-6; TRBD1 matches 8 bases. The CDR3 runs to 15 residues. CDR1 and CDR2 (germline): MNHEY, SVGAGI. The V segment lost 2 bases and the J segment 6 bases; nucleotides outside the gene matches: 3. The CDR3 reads CASSYQGAPNSPLHF. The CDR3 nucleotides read TGTGCCAGCAGTTACCAGGGGGCCCCTAATTCACCCCTCCACTTT.

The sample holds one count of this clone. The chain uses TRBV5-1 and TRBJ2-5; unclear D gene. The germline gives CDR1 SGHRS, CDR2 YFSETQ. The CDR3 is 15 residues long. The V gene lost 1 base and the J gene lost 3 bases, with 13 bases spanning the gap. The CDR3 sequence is CASSLSYGVEETQYF. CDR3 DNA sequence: TGCGCCAGCAGCTTGAGTTACGGAGTCGAAGAGACCCAGTACTTC.

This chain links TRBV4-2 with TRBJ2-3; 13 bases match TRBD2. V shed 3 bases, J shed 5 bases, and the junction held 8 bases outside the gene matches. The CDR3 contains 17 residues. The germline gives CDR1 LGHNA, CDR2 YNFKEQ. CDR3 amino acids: CASSQAGLAGVGDTQYF. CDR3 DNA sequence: TGTGCCAGCAGCCAGGCTGGACTAGCGGGAGTGGGAGATACGCAGTATTTT.

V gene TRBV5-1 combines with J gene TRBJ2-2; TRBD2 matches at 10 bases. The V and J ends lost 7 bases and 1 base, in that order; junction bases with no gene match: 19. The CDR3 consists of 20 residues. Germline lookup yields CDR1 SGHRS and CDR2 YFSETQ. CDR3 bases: TGCGCCAGCCACAAGCCCCCTAGCGGGGGAGGATGGGTGAACACCGGGGAGCTGTTTTTT. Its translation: CASHKPPSGGGWVNTGELFF.

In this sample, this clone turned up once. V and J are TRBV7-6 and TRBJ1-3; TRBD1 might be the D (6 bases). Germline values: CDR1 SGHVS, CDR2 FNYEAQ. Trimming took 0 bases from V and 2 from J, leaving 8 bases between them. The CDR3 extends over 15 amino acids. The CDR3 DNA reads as TGTGCCAGCAGCTTAGCCAGGGGCACTGGAAACACCATATATTTT. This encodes CASSLARGTGNTIYF.

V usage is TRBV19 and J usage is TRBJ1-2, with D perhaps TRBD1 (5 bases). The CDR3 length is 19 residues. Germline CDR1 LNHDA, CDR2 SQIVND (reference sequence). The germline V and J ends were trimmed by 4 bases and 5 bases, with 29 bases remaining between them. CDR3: CASSTPVGGASGVSYGYTF. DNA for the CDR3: TGTGCCAGTAGTACACCGGTAGGAGGGGCCTCCGGTGTTTCGTATGGCTACACCTTC.

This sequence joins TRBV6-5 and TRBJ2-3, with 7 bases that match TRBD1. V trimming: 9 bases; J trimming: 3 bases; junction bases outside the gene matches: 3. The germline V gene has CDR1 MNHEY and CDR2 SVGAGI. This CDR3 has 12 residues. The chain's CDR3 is CASRDRTDTQYF. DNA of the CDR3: TGTGCCAGTAGGGACAGAACAGATACGCAGTATTTT.